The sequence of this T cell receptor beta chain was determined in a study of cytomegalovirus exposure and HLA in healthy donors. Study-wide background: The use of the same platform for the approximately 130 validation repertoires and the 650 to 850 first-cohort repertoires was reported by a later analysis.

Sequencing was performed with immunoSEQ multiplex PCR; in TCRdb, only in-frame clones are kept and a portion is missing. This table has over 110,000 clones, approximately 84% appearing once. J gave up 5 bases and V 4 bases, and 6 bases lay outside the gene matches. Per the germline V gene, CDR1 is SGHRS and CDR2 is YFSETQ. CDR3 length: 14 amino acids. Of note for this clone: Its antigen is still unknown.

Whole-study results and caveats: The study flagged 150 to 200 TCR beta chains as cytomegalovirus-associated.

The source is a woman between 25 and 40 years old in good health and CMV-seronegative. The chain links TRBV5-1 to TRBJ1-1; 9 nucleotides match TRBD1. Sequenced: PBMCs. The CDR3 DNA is TGCGCCAGCAGCAAAACAGGGGGCGATACTGAAGCTTTCTTT. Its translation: CASSKTGGDTEAFF. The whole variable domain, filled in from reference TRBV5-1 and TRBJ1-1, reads KAGVTQTPRYLIKTRGQQVTLSCSPISGHRSVSWYQQTPGQGLQFLFEYFSETQRNKGNFPGRFSGRQFSNSRSEMNVSTLELGDSALYLCASSKTGGDTEAFFGQGTRLTVV.